This T cell receptor beta chain comes out of a study of T cells after posttransplantation cyclophosphamide. Overall study results and limits: Blood and skin or GI T cell repertoires showed limited TRB overlap. Later blood repertoires were often dominated by clones from the donor CD8+ memory compartment.

From germline, CDR1 is SGDLS and CDR2 YYNGEE. Trimming cost V 0 bases and J 8 bases; bases outside gene matches: 6. This CDR3 comprises 16 residues. This clone was counted ten times or more. No antigen is known for it. The data were produced by immunoSEQ multiplex PCR, yet TCRdb's version contains in-frame clones alone and is incomplete. Recorded here are some 35,000 clones, with no singletons, and the ten leading clones hold roughly 5.8%. Sequenced sample: PBMCs. The TCR comes from a man aged 25 to 45 in good health and a related stem cell transplant donor. The V call is TRBV9, the J call TRBJ1-6, with 9 nucleotides matching TRBD1. As DNA, the CDR3 is TGTGCCAGCAGCGTAGGCGGGAGGACAGGGGATTCACCCCTCCACTTT. Amino acid sequence: CASSVGGRTGDSPLHF.